This T cell receptor (beta chain) derives from a study of post-analysis software for immune sequencing data. In regard to this clonotype: No antigen is known for it.

Study-wide points: There were several TRBV segments more frequent in patients than controls, and TRBV5-6, TRBV5-1 and TRBV20-1 were among them. Significantly decreased normalized Chao1 diversity was recorded for multiple sclerosis patients relative to controls. With F measure, samples from one preparation batch clustered together strongly.

Trimming removed 7 bases from V and 3 bases from J; junction bases left unmatched: 2. This CDR3 spans 12 amino acids. CDR1 SQVTM and CDR2 ANQGSEA come from the germline V gene. Built from TCR beta cDNA, the libraries had unique molecular identifiers in them. There were 1 to 10 million T cells, and roughly 0.5 million cDNA molecules came from them. Each CDR3 protein is one row after TCRdb ran MiXCR on the PCR reads. The table has roughly 600,000 distinct CDR3 sequences, roughly 47% seen once. This receptor was identified in a girl between 5 and 17 years old with multiple sclerosis. The chain carries TRBV29-1 and TRBJ2-7, with 11 nucleotides matching TRBD1. The sample consisted of blood. In nucleotides, the CDR3 is TGCAGCGCCGGGACAGGGGGCTACGAGCAGTACTTC. This codes for CSAGTGGYEQYF.